A single sample gave rise to the 3 T cell receptor beta chains below, sequenced in a study of T-cell memory formation after mild COVID-19. TCRdb re-called the 5' RACE reads through MiXCR, storing one row per CDR3 protein. The sample shows about 470,000 distinct CDR3 sequences, 15% to 20% of them seen only once. Sequenced input: PBMCs or a T cell subset sorted from them (not recorded which). These TCRs come from an adult woman who had mild COVID-19 (a few samples of this study predate the infection). Cell type and time point are not known.

This clonotype was counted between two and nine times. The chain recombines TRBV5-1 with TRBJ2-1, with D possibly TRBD2 on 5 matching bases. V was cut by 2 bases and J by 6 bases, with 12 bases left in between. The CDR3 runs 14 residues. The germline V gene encodes CDR1 SGHRS and CDR2 YFSETQ. The CDR3 protein is CASSFPTSTNEQFF. The DNA of the CDR3 is TGCGCCAGCAGCTTCCCCACTAGTACCAATGAGCAGTTCTTC.

J is TRBJ2-1 and V is TRBV7-9; D is possibly TRBD1 (6 bases). CDR1 is SEHNR, CDR2 FQNEAQ, per germline (reference sequence). The CDR3 sequence is 18 residues long. Trimming cost V 5 bases and J 0 bases, with 20 bases left between them. The DNA for the CDR3 is TGTGCCAGCAGCCCTCCCCGACAGGTTGGAAGCTCCTACAATGAGCAGTTCTTC. It encodes CASSPPRQVGSSYNEQFF.

A few counts support this clonotype. This chain joins TRBV6-1 and TRBJ1-6; no clear D gene. The V end was cut by 6 bases, the J end by 4 bases, with 13 bases between. Germline V CDR1 and CDR2: MNHNS, SASEGT. The CDR3 has 15 amino acids. The CDR3 is CASSYVTRYNSPLHF. For the CDR3, the DNA is TGTGCCAGCAGCTACGTGACACGTTATAATTCACCCCTCCACTTT.